This TCR beta chain is from a study of OX40 agonist ivuxolimab in advanced cancers. Study-wide context: Every 2 weeks, patients received ivuxolimab intravenously, dosed at 0.01 to 10 mg/kg. Study results and limitations: On average, CD8+ T cells had more expanded clones than CD4+.

Excluded were patients having autoimmune disease history or systemic immunosuppression. The table came from immunoSEQ multiplex PCR; TCRdb's copy has only in-frame clones and leaves some out. The sample has 55,000 to 65,000 clones, around three quarters seen once. V gave up 4 bases and J gave up 5 bases; unmatched junction bases: 13. Per the germline V gene, CDR1 is SQVTM and CDR2 is ANQGSEA. The CDR3 runs 16 residues. This clone was recorded a few times. Its specificity is unknown. This sequence originates from an adult with an advanced solid tumor such as melanoma, head and neck, liver or kidney cancer. Sequenced material: CD4+ or CD8+ T cells sorted from blood, taken in a trial of the OX40 agonist ivuxolimab. The chain joins TRBV29-1 to TRBJ2-5; 10 bases align to TRBD2. CDR3 protein: CSVVRSSGGSLETQYF. In DNA, the CDR3 is TGCAGCGTTGTCCGTAGTAGCGGGGGGTCGTTGGAGACCCAGTACTTC.